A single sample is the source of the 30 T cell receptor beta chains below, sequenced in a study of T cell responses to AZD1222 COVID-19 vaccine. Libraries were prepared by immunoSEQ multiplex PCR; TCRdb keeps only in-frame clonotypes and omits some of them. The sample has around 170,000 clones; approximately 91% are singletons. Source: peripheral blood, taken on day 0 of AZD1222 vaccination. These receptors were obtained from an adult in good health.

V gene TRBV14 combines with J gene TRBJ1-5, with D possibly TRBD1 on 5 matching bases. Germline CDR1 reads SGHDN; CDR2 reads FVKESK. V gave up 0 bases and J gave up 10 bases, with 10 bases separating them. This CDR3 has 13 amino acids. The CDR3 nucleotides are TGTGCCAGCAGCCAAGAGCTGGGGGGACCCCAGCATTTT. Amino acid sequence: CASSQELGGPQHF.

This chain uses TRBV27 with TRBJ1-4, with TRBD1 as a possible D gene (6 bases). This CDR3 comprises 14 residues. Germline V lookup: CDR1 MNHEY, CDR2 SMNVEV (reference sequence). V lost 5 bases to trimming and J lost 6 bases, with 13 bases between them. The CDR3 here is CASSTQGSDEKLFF. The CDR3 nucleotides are TGTGCCAGCAGTACACAGGGTTCCGATGAAAAACTGTTTTTT.

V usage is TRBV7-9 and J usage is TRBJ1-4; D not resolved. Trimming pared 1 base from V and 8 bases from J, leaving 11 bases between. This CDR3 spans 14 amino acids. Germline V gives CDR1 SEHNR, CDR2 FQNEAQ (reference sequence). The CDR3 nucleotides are TGTGCCAGCAGCTTAGATGTGGGTAGAGAAAAACTGTTTTTT. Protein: CASSLDVGREKLFF.

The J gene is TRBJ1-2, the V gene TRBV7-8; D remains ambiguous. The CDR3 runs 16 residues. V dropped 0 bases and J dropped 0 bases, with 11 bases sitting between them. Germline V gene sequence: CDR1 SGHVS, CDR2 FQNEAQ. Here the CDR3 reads CASSLAWQRANYGYTF. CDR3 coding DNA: TGTGCCAGCAGCTTAGCATGGCAGAGAGCTAACTATGGCTACACCTTC.

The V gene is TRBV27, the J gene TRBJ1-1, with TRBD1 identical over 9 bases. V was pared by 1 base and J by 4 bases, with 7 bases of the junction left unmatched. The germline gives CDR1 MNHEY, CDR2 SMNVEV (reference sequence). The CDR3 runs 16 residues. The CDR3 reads CASSLWGQGRGTEAFF. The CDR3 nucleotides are TGTGCCAGCAGTTTATGGGGACAGGGTAGGGGCACTGAAGCTTTCTTT.

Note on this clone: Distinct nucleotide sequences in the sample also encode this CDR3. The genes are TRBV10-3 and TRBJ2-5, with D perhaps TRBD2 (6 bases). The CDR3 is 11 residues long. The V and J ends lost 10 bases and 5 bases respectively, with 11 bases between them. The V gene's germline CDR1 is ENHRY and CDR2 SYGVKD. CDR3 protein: CATGLQETQYF. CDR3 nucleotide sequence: TGTGCCACGGGACTCCAGGAGACCCAGTACTTC.

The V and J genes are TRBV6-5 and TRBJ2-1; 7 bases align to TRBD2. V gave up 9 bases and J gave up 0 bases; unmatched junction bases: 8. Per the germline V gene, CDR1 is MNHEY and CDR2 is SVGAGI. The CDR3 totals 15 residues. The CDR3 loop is CASLLAPSSYNEQFF. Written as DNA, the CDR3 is TGTGCCAGTTTACTAGCGCCTAGCTCCTACAATGAGCAGTTCTTC.

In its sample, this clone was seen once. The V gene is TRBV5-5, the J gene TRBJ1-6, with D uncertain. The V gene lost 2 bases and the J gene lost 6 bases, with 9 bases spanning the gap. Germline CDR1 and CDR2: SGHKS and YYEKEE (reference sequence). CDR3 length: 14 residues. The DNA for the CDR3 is TGTGCCAGCAGCTTTTTTTTCTCTAATTCACCCCTCCACTTT. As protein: CASSFFFSNSPLHF.

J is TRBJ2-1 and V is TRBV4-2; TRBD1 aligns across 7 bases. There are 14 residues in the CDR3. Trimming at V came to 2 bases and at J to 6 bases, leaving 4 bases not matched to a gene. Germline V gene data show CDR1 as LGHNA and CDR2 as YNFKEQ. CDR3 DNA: TGTGCCAGCAGCCAACCCACAGGGGCCAATGAGCAGTTCTTC. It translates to CASSQPTGANEQFF.

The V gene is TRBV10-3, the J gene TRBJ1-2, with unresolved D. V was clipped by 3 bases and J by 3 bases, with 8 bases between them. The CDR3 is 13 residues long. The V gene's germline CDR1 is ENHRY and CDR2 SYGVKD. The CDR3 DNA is TGTGCCATCAGTGATAGAGGAGACTATGGCTACACCTTC. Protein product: CAISDRGDYGYTF.

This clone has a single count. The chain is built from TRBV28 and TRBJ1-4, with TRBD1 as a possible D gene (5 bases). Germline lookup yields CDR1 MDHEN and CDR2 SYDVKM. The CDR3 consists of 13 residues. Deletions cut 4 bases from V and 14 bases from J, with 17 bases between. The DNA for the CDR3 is TGTGCCAGCAGTTGGATTCCCGGGACTGCTCTGTTTTTT. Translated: CASSWIPGTALFF. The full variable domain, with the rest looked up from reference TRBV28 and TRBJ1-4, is DVKVTQSSRYLVKRTGEKVFLECVQDMDHENMFWYRQDPGLGLRLIYFSYDVKMKEKGDIPEGYSVSREKKERFSLILESASTNQTSMYLCASSWIPGTALFFGSGTQLSVL.

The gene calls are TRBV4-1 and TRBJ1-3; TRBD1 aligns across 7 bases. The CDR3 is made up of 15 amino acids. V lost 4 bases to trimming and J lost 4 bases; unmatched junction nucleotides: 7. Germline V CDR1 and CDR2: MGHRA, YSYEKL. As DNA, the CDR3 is TGCGCCAGCAGCCGGGCAGGGGGATCCGGAAACACCATATATTTT. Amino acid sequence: CASSRAGGSGNTIYF.

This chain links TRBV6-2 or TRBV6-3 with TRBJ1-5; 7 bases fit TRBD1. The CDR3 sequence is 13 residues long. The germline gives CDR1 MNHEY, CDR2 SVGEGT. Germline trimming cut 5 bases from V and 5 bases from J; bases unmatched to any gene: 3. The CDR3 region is CASSDREHQPQHF. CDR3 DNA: TGTGCCAGCAGTGACAGGGAACATCAGCCCCAGCATTTT.

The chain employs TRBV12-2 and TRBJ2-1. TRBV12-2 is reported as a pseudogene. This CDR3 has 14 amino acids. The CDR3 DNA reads TGTGCAAGTCGCCCCGGGACGGCCTACAATGAGCAGTTCTTC. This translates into CASRPGTAYNEQFF.

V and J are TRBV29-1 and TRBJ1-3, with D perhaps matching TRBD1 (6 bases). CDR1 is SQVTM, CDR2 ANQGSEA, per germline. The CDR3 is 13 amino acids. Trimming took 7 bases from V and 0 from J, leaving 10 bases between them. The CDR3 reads CSAIQGSGNTIYF. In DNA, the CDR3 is TGCAGCGCGATACAGGGCTCTGGAAACACCATATATTTT.

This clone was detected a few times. CDR3 in amino acids: CASSPGTGYGYTF. In nucleotides, the CDR3 is TGTGCCAGCAGCCCCGGCACGGGCTATGGCTACACCTTC. This chain joins TRBV7-9 and TRBJ1-2; D is uncertain. V shed 5 bases and J shed 4 bases, with 11 bases lying between them. The V gene's germline CDR1 is SEHNR and CDR2 FQNEAQ (reference sequence). The CDR3 is made up of 13 amino acids.

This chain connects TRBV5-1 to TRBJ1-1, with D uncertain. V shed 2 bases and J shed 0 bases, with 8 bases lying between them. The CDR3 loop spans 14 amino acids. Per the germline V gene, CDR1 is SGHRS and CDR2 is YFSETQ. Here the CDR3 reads CASSFSMVNTEAFF. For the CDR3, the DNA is TGCGCCAGCAGCTTTTCAATGGTGAACACTGAAGCTTTCTTT.

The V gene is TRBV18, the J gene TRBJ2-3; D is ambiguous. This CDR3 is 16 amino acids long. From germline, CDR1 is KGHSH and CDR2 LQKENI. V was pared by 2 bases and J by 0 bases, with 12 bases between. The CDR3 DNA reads TGTGCCAGCTCACCATTCGGAACAACTAGCACAGATACGCAGTATTTT. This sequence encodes CASSPFGTTSTDTQYF.

In nucleotides, the CDR3 is TGTGCCAGTAGTATAAGAACAGCAAGTGAGCAGTTCTTC. Translation gives CASSIRTASEQFF. This chain links TRBV19 with TRBJ2-1, with D unresolved. The V end lost 2 bases, the J end lost 9 bases, and 11 bases lay between the germline ends. The CDR3 consists of 13 residues. Germline loops: CDR1 LNHDA, CDR2 SQIVND (reference sequence).

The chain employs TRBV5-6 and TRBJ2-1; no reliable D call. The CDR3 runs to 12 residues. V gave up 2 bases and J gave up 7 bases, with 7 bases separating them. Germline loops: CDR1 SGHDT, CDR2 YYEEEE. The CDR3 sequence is CASSLGVNEQFF. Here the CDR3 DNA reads TGTGCCAGCAGCTTAGGCGTGAATGAGCAGTTCTTC.

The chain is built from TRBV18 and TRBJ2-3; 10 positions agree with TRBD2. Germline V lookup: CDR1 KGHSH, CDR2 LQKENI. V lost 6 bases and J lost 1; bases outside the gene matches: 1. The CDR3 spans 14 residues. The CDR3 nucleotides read TGTGCCAGCTCCACTAGCGGGGGCACAGATACGCAGTATTTT. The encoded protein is CASSTSGGTDTQYF.

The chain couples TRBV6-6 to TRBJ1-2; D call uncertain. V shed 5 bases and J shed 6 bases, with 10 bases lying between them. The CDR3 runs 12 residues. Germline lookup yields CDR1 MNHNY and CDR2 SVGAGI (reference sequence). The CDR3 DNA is TGTGCCAGCAGTCCACAACTGAATGGCTACACCTTC. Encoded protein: CASSPQLNGYTF.

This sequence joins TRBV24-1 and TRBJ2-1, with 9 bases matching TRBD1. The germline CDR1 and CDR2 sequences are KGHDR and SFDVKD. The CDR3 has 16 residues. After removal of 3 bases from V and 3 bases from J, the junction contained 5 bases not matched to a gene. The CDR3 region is CATSDRPGQGYNEQFF. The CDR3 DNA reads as TGTGCCACCAGTGATCGACCGGGACAGGGCTACAATGAGCAGTTCTTC.

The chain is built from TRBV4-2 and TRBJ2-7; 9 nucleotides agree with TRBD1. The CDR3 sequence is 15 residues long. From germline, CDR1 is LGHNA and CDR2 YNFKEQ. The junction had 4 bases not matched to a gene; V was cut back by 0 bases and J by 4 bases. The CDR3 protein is CASSQDWTGVYEQYF. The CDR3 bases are TGTGCCAGCAGCCAAGACTGGACAGGGGTTTACGAGCAGTACTTC.

The CDR3: CASSQIQGIEQYF. The CDR3 nucleotides read TGTGCCAGCAGCCAAATTCAGGGCATCGAGCAGTACTTC. The rearrangement uses TRBV4-2 and TRBJ2-7, with D perhaps TRBD1 (5 bases). This CDR3 has 13 residues. CDR1 and CDR2 from the germline V gene are LGHNA and YNFKEQ. V lost 2 bases to trimming and J lost 6 bases, with 11 bases between them.

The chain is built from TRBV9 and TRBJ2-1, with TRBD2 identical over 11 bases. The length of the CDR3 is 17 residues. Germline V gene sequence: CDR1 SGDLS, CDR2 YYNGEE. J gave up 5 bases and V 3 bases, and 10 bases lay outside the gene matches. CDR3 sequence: CASSDSLAGGGHNEQFF. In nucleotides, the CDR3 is TGTGCCAGCAGCGACTCTTTAGCGGGAGGGGGCCACAATGAGCAGTTCTTC.

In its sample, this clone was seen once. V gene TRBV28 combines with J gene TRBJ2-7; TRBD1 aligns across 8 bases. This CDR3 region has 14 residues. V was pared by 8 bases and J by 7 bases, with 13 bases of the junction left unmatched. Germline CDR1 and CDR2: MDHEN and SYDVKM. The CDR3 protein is CASLTGGEEGEQYF. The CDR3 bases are TGTGCCAGCCTTACAGGGGGTGAGGAGGGAGAGCAGTACTTC.

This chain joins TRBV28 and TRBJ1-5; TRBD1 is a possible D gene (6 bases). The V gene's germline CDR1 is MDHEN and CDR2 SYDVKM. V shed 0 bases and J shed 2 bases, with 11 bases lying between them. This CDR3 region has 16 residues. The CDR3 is CASSLWGRGGNQPQHF. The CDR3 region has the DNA TGTGCCAGCAGTTTATGGGGCAGGGGAGGCAATCAGCCCCAGCATTTT.

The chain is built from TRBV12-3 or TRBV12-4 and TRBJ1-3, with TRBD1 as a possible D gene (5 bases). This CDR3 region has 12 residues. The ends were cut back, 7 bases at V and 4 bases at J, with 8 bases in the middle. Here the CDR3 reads CASTWGGNTIYF. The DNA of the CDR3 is TGTGCCAGCACCTGGGGGGGAAACACCATATATTTT.

The CDR3, as DNA: TGTGCCAGCTCACTGGACAGGGACGGCAATCAGCCCCAGCATTTT. This gives the protein CASSLDRDGNQPQHF. This chain links TRBV18 with TRBJ1-5; 8 bases are a match to TRBD1. The CDR3 consists of 15 residues. Germline V lookup: CDR1 KGHSH, CDR2 LQKENI. J was trimmed by 2 bases and V by 4 bases; bases with no gene match: 4.